This paragraph covers one T cell receptor beta chain sequence. This record belongs to a study of blood T cell repertoires in COVID-19. About the research overall: Acute and convalescent COVID-19 specimens originated in the United States, Italy and Spain. PBMCs, B-cell-depleted T cells, or T cells provided the cDNA or gDNA that made up the material.

Clones were read by immunoSEQ multiplex PCR, and TCRdb kept only the in-frame ones, dropping some. The sample records approximately 50,000 clones, 65% to 90% being singletons. The V segment lost 6 bases and the J segment 3 bases; nucleotides outside the gene matches: 5. CDR1 is MNHNS, CDR2 SASEGT, per germline. There are 16 residues in the CDR3. The specimen sequenced was peripheral blood. The source of this sequence is a human donor in a cohort sampled during active COVID-19. The V gene is TRBV6-1, the J gene TRBJ2-1; 13 bases are a match to TRBD2. The CDR3 bases are TGTGCCAGCAGGGAACTAGCGGGAGGGTTCTACAATGAGCAGTTCTTC. Protein sequence: CASRELAGGFYNEQFF.